The next 10 T cell receptor beta chains were all read from a single sample in a study of T cell responses to AZD1222 COVID-19 vaccine. TCRdb keeps only in-frame clones here, not all; method: immunoSEQ multiplex PCR. This table has about 100,000 clones, about 88% appearing once. The sample consisted of peripheral blood, taken on day 0 of AZD1222 vaccination. Every receptor here comes from an adult in good health.

The chain employs TRBV29-1 and TRBJ1-2, with TRBD1 identical over 11 bases. CDR3 length equals 12 residues. V gave up 6 bases and J gave up 5 bases; unmatched junction bases: 2. Germline-derived CDR1 and CDR2 are SQVTM and ANQGSEA. CDR3 residues: CSVGDRGYGYTF. The CDR3 nucleotides are TGCAGCGTCGGGGACAGGGGGTATGGCTACACCTTC.

The DNA for the CDR3 is TGTGCCAGCTCACCCCCCGGGGGTCCACAAGAGACCCAGTACTTC. Translating gives CASSPPGGPQETQYF. V usage is TRBV18 and J usage is TRBJ2-5, with D possibly being TRBD2 (6 bases). V lost 3 bases to trimming and J lost 2 bases, with 13 bases between them. The length of the CDR3 is 15 residues. Germline assignment: CDR1 KGHSH and CDR2 LQKENI.

The rearrangement joins TRBV9 to TRBJ1-3, with D unclear. The ends were cut back, 2 bases at V and 4 bases at J, with 10 bases in the middle. Looked up from germline, CDR1 is SGDLS and CDR2 is YYNGEE. The CDR3 is made up of 14 amino acids. CDR3 in amino acids: CASSVGRAGNTIYF. Here the CDR3 DNA reads TGTGCCAGCAGCGTCGGAAGGGCCGGAAACACCATATATTTT.

The chain combines TRBV27 with TRBJ2-5; a weak D match, TRBD1 (6 bases). V gave up 6 bases and J gave up 0 bases, with 14 bases separating them. The CDR3 extends over 15 amino acids. Germline CDR1 MNHEY, CDR2 SMNVEV (reference sequence). CDR3 amino acids: CASSLVRGYQETQYF. Written as DNA, the CDR3 is TGTGCCAGCAGCCTTGTGAGGGGGTACCAAGAGACCCAGTACTTC.

The chain employs TRBV5-1 and TRBJ2-2, with 7 bases matching TRBD1. The trim removed 6 bases at V and 6 bases at J, leaving 5 bases unmatched. The CDR3 totals 13 residues. Looked up from germline, CDR1 is SGHRS and CDR2 is YFSETQ. CDR3 nucleotides: TGCGCCAGCAACGCGAGGGGGCCCGGGGAGCTGTTTTTT. Amino acids: CASNARGPGELFF.

The chain couples TRBV5-1 to TRBJ2-2; no definite D call. With 0 bases removed from V and 2 bases from J, the gap between germline ends came to 8 bases. CDR1 is SGHRS, CDR2 YFSETQ, per germline. This CDR3 comprises 15 residues. As DNA, the CDR3 is TGCGCCAGCAGCTTGGCTCTAAGTAACACCGGGGAGCTGTTTTTT. Translating it yields CASSLALSNTGELFF.

Written as DNA, the CDR3 is TGCGCCAGCAGCTTGGTGCTAGCGAATGAGCAGTTCTTC. Translation: CASSLVLANEQFF. This rearrangement joins TRBV5-1 to TRBJ2-1; TRBD2 might be the D (6 bases). The CDR3 is made up of 13 amino acids. V lost 0 bases to trimming and J lost 7 bases, with 8 bases between them. The germline V gene encodes CDR1 SGHRS and CDR2 YFSETQ. Full variable domain (remainder filled in from reference TRBV5-1 and TRBJ2-1): KAGVTQTPRYLIKTRGQQVTLSCSPISGHRSVSWYQQTPGQGLQFLFEYFSETQRNKGNFPGRFSGRQFSNSRSEMNVSTLELGDSALYLCASSLVLANEQFFGPGTRLTVL.

V gene TRBV9 combines with J gene TRBJ1-5, with D tentatively TRBD1 (6 bases). Trimming stripped 0 bases from V and 7 bases from J, with 14 bases between. The germline CDR1 and CDR2 sequences are SGDLS and YYNGEE. CDR3 size: 15 residues. This chain's CDR3 is CASSVGDRSGQPQHF. The CDR3, as DNA: TGTGCCAGCAGCGTAGGCGACAGGTCGGGGCAGCCCCAGCATTTT.

The chain carries TRBV28 and TRBJ2-3, with D maybe TRBD2 (5 bases). The CDR3 runs 13 residues. V gave up 7 bases and J gave up 4 bases, with 12 bases separating them. Looked up from germline, CDR1 is MDHEN and CDR2 is SYDVKM. Here the CDR3 reads CASTPWGADTQYF. As DNA, the CDR3 is TGTGCCAGCACCCCCTGGGGAGCAGATACGCAGTATTTT. Using reference TRBV28 and TRBJ2-3 for the parts outside the CDR3, the full variable domain is DVKVTQSSRYLVKRTGEKVFLECVQDMDHENMFWYRQDPGLGLRLIYFSYDVKMKEKGDIPEGYSVSREKKERFSLILESASTNQTSMYLCASTPWGADTQYFGPGTRLTVL.

This chain joins TRBV7-2 and TRBJ1-2; 7 bases agree with TRBD1. Trimming removed 4 bases from V and 1 base from J; junction bases left unmatched: 3. The CDR3 is 14 residues long. Germline V gene sequence: CDR1 SGHTA, CDR2 FQGNSA. The CDR3 DNA reads as TGTGCCAGCAGCTACGACAGGGTTAACTATGGCTACACCTTC. Its protein is CASSYDRVNYGYTF.